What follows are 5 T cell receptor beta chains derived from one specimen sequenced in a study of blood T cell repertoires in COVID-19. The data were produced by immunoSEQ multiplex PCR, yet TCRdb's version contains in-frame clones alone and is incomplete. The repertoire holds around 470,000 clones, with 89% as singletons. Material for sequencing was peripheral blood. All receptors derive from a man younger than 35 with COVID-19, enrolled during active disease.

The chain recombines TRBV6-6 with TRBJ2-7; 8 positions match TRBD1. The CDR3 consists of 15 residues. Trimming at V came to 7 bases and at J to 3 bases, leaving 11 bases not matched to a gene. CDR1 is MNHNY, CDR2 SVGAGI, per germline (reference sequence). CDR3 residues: CASIPSLDRVYEQYF. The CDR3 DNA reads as TGTGCCAGCATCCCCTCCCTGGACAGGGTCTACGAGCAGTACTTC.

CDR3: CASSLWAGVNEQFF. CDR3 nucleotide sequence: TGCGCCAGCAGCTTGTGGGCGGGAGTTAATGAGCAGTTCTTC. The chain is built from TRBV5-1 and TRBJ2-1, with 7 bases identical to TRBD2. The germline CDR1 and CDR2 sequences are SGHRS and YFSETQ. The CDR3 covers 14 residues. V gave up 1 base and J gave up 7 bases; unmatched junction bases: 5.

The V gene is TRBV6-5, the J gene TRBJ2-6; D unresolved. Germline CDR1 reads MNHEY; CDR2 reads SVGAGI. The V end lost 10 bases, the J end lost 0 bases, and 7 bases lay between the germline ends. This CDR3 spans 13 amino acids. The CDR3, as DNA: TGTGCCACCACTTTCTCTGGGGCCAACGTCCTGACTTTC. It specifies CATTFSGANVLTF.

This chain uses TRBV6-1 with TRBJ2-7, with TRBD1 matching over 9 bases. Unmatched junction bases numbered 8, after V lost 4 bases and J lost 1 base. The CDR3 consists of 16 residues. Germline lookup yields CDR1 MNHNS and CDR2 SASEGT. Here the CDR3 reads CASSGTNRGLSYEQYF. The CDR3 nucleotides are TGTGCCAGCAGTGGGACCAACAGGGGGCTTTCCTACGAGCAGTACTTC.

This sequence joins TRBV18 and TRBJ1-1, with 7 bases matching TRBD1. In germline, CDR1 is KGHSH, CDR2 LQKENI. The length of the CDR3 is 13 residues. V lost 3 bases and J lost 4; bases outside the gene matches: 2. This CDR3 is CASSPQGGTEAFF. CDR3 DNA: TGTGCCAGCTCACCGCAGGGGGGCACTGAAGCTTTCTTT.